The source of this T cell receptor beta chain is a study of T-cell reconstitution after alpha-beta-depleted transplantation in children. The V end lost 4 bases, the J end lost 6 bases, and 9 bases lay between the germline ends. CDR3 length: 11 amino acids. Germline V gene sequence: CDR1 SQVTM, CDR2 ANQGSEA. Preparation of the TCRbeta library involved a method that used unique molecular identifiers. TCRdb reprocessed the PCR reads via MiXCR and lists one record per CDR3 protein. The table shows roughly 350,000 distinct CDR3 sequences, with around a tenth occurring only once. The chain recombines TRBV29-1 with TRBJ1-2, with D possibly being TRBD1 (5 bases). The TCR was taken from a human donor who donated a stem cell graft to a child with acute lymphoblastic leukemia. Sequenced here: PBMCs from the stem cell graft donor, sampled from the stem cell graft. CDR3 in DNA: TGCAGCGTTGCAGGGCCAGATGGCTACACCTTC. Its translation: CSVAGPDGYTF.